Listed below are T cell receptor beta chains from one sample, sequenced in a study of shared clonotypes between healthy human individuals. Produced via immunoSEQ multiplex PCR; TCRdb's table is partial and in-frame only. The profile shows about 580,000 clones, 95% to 98% of them singletons. The specimen was naive CD8+ T cells sorted from blood. These receptors were taken from a man aged 30-40 years in good health. The CDR3 runs from the conserved cysteine through the conserved F or W. A D gene is named only where the DNA matches it firmly. Some rows mark clone size as missing; the rest say once, few, many or name a class of expanded clone.

clone size | J gene | V gene | D gene | CDR3 protein | CDR3 DNA
- | TRBJ2-7 | TRBV7-8 | - | CASSPTAEPEQYF | TGTGCCAGCAGCCCGACGGCTGAGCCGGAGCAGTACTTC
- | TRBJ2-7 | TRBV5-1 | - | CASSLRTPIEQYF | TGCGCCAGCAGCTTGAGGACCCCTATCGAGCAGTACTTC
- | TRBJ2-3 | TRBV28 | TRBD2 | CTSSGGSTDTQYF | TGTACGTCTAGCGGGGGGAGCACAGATACGCAGTATTTT
- | TRBJ1-4 | TRBV4-2 | TRBD1 | CASSQDPGQGSEKLFF | TGTGCCAGCAGCCAAGATCCGGGACAGGGTTCGGAAAAACTGTTTTTT
- | TRBJ2-3 | TRBV5-1 | - | CASSSEELTDTQYF | TGCGCCAGCAGCTCCGAGGAGCTCACAGATACGCAGTATTTT
- | TRBJ2-3 | TRBV11-2 | - | CASSLDLWRDTQYF | TGTGCCAGCAGCTTAGATCTTTGGCGGGATACGCAGTATTTT
- | TRBJ2-3 | TRBV10-3 | TRBD2 | CAISERLAGVQRDTQYF | TGTGCCATCAGTGAACGACTAGCGGGAGTTCAAAGGGATACGCAGTATTTT
once | TRBJ2-2 | TRBV28 | - | CASSSALNTGELFF | TGTGCCAGCAGTTCCGCCCTAAACACCGGGGAGCTGTTTTTT
once | TRBJ2-3 | TRBV9 | - | CASSAHRGSF | TGTGCCAGCAGCGCCCATCGGGGGTCTTTT
- | TRBJ2-1 | TRBV11-2 | TRBD2 | CASSLGTSGNEQFF | TGTGCCAGCAGCCTCGGGACTAGCGGTAATGAGCAGTTCTTC
- | TRBJ2-3 | TRBV11-2 | - | CASSLRRGGTDTQYF | TGTGCCAGCAGCTTGCGGAGAGGAGGCACAGATACGCAGTATTTT
- | TRBJ2-7 | TRBV5-1 | - | CASSQRALSYEQYF | TGCGCCAGCAGCCAAAGGGCCCTGTCCTACGAGCAGTACTTC
- | TRBJ2-2 | TRBV5-7 | TRBD1 | CATPPGQPTGELFF | TGTGCCACTCCACCGGGACAGCCGACCGGGGAGCTGTTTTTT
- | TRBJ1-1 | TRBV10-2 | - | CASSDIGVGEAFF | TGCGCCAGCAGCGACATAGGTGTGGGAGAAGCTTTCTTT
- | TRBJ1-1 | TRBV5-6 | - | CASSLGLTEAFF | TGTGCCAGCAGCTTGGGTCTCACTGAAGCTTTCTTT
- | TRBJ2-5 | TRBV5-1 | - | CASSLALALETQYF | TGCGCCAGCAGCTTGGCCCTAGCCTTGGAGACCCAGTACTTC
- | TRBJ2-1 | TRBV11-2 | - | CASSLWTGVDEQFF | TGTGCCAGCAGCTTATGGACGGGGGTGGATGAGCAGTTCTTC
once | TRBJ2-7 | TRBV5-5 | - | CASSLLGGRSHEQYF | TGTGCCAGCAGCTTGCTCGGGGGGCGCAGCCACGAGCAGTACTTC
- | TRBJ1-5 | TRBV29-1 | TRBD1 | CSVRDRVNQPQHF | TGCAGCGTCCGGGACAGGGTCAATCAGCCCCAGCATTTT
- | TRBJ2-1 | TRBV15 | - | CATSRDSFTGSYNEQFF | TGTGCCACCAGCAGAGATTCTTTTACAGGCTCCTACAATGAGCAGTTCTTC
- | TRBJ2-7 | TRBV19 | TRBD1 | CASSILGSAGTGVEQYF | TGTGCCAGTAGTATACTTGGAAGCGCCGGGACAGGGGTCGAGCAGTACTTC
- | TRBJ2-6 | TRBV7-6 | TRBD1 | CASSLNRGASGANVLTF | TGTGCCAGCAGCTTAAACAGGGGAGCCTCTGGGGCCAACGTCCTGACTTTC
- | TRBJ2-1 | TRBV10-3 | - | CAIRNPTIPVHNEQFF | TGTGCCATCAGAAACCCGACTATCCCAGTCCACAATGAGCAGTTCTTC
- | TRBJ2-1 | TRBV5-4 | - | CASSRGENNEQFF | TGTGCCAGCAGCAGGGGAGAGAACAATGAGCAGTTCTTC
- | TRBJ1-1 | TRBV6-5 | - | CASSYSTANTEAFF | TGTGCCAGCAGTTACTCGACAGCGAACACTGAAGCTTTCTTT
- | TRBJ1-2 | TRBV6-5 | - | CASSPRFTGNYGYTF | TGTGCCAGCAGCCCCCGTTTCACTGGCAACTATGGCTACACCTTC
- | TRBJ1-1 | TRBV14 | TRBD1 | CASSFRTGMNTEAFF | TGTGCCAGCAGCTTCCGGACAGGCATGAACACTGAAGCTTTCTTT
- | TRBJ2-1 | TRBV27 | TRBD2 | CASKLAGVSYNEQFF | TGTGCCAGCAAACTAGCGGGAGTATCCTACAATGAGCAGTTCTTC
- | TRBJ2-4 | TRBV13 | TRBD2 | CASSSGLAGMSAKNIQYF | TGTGCCAGCAGCTCGGGACTAGCGGGAATGTCGGCCAAAAACATTCAGTACTTC
- | TRBJ2-1 | TRBV14 | TRBD1 | CASSQRQGSSYNEQFF | TGTGCCAGCAGCCAAAGACAGGGGAGCTCCTACAATGAGCAGTTCTTC
- | TRBJ1-2 | TRBV11-2 | TRBD1 | CASSSGDSLKDTF | TGTGCCAGCAGCTCCGGGGACAGCCTGAAAGACACCTTC
- | TRBJ2-2 | TRBV27 | - | CASSLNTRSGLFF | TGTGCCAGCAGTTTAAACACTCGGTCAGGGCTGTTTTTT
once | TRBJ2-1 | TRBV11-3 | - | CASSYGSDEQFF | TGTGCCAGCAGCTATGGCTCGGATGAGCAGTTCTTC
- | TRBJ2-7 | TRBV30 | - | CAWSVPQNEQYF | TGTGCCTGGAGTGTACCACAGAACGAGCAGTACTTC
- | TRBJ2-1 | TRBV5-1 | TRBD2 | CASSLEGLAGDYNEQFF | TGCGCCAGCAGCTTGGAAGGACTAGCGGGAGACTACAATGAGCAGTTCTTC
- | TRBJ2-7 | TRBV29-1 | - | CSYRDNSYEQYF | TGCAGCTACCGGGACAACTCCTACGAGCAGTACTTC
- | TRBJ2-3 | TRBV6-1 | TRBD2 | CASSESGVYTDTQYF | TGTGCCAGCAGTGAAAGCGGGGTATACACAGATACGCAGTATTTT
once | TRBJ2-7 | TRBV2 | - | CASREGISYEQYF | TGTGCCAGCAGAGAAGGGATCTCCTACGAGCAGTACTTC
- | TRBJ2-5 | TRBV28 | - | CASSLLMGGPRKETQYF | TGTGCCAGCAGTTTGCTCATGGGTGGGCCACGTAAAGAGACCCAGTACTTC